Below, one T cell receptor beta chain is given with its context. Its antigen is still unknown. Amplification used 60 Vbeta primers and 13 Jbeta primers. Assay used: immunoSEQ multiplex PCR; TCRdb lists only in-frame clones, some missing. The table has some 110,000 clones, over 75% seen once. The data stem from a study of cytomegalovirus exposure and HLA in healthy donors. Study-level points and caveats: One variant, a missense change in DCLRE1C, was linked in a later analysis to TCR beta V- and J-gene trimming. TCR sequences were mostly rare, though some public TCRs occurred in many donors.

This TCR was sampled from a young woman in good health and CMV-seropositive. The sequencing input was PBMCs.

The CDR3 nucleotides read TGTGCCAGCAGAGCACAGGGAACAACTAATGAAAAACTGTTTTTT. Encoded protein: CASRAQGTTNEKLFF. The chain is built from TRBV6-6 and TRBJ1-4; possibly TRBD1 for D (6 bases). CDR3 length: 15 amino acids. Trimming took off 6 bases at V and 0 bases at J, with 11 bases between the two ends. CDR1 is MNHNY, CDR2 SVGAGI, per germline (reference sequence).